A single sample gave rise to the 5 T cell receptor beta chains below, sequenced in a study of control samples from healthy donors and cancer patients. Sequencing used immunoSEQ multiplex PCR; TCRdb keeps in-frame clones, though not all of them. Here the sample spans 90,000 or so clones, about 85% being singletons. Sequenced input: blood. The receptor set was obtained from a woman in her seventies in good health.

Only a few counts were recorded for this clone. This chain joins TRBV2 and TRBJ1-5; D is undetermined. CDR3 length equals 12 residues. Trimming took off 3 bases at V and 6 bases at J, with 6 bases between the two ends. CDR1 is SNHLY, CDR2 FYNNEI, per germline. The CDR3 here is CASSDVGQPQHF. CDR3 DNA: TGTGCCAGCAGTGATGTGGGTCAGCCCCAGCATTTT.

This chain links TRBV3-1 (or the pseudogene TRBV3-2) with TRBJ1-1, with 7 nucleotides matching TRBD1. J was trimmed by 0 bases and V by 10 bases; bases with no gene match: 5. The CDR3 covers 13 residues. The germline CDR1 and CDR2 sequences are LGHDT and YNNKEL (reference sequence). The CDR3 DNA follows: TGTGCCATTTCCGACAGGGTGAACACTGAAGCTTTCTTT. As protein: CAISDRVNTEAFF.

This chain connects TRBV28 to TRBJ1-5; 12 bases line up with TRBD1. The CDR3 is 18 amino acids. The V and J ends lost 7 bases and 1 base, in that order; junction bases with no gene match: 11. Germline loops: CDR1 MDHEN, CDR2 SYDVKM. This CDR3 is CASMGTGGAWLSNQPQHF. CDR3 coding DNA: TGTGCCAGCATGGGGACAGGGGGCGCGTGGTTGAGCAATCAGCCCCAGCATTTT.

This chain joins TRBV3-1 (or the pseudogene TRBV3-2) and TRBJ1-1; D possibly corresponds to TRBD1 (6 bases). V was shortened by 1 base and J by 1 base, with 13 bases between the two germline ends. The CDR3 has 16 residues. Germline values: CDR1 LGHDT, CDR2 YNNKEL (reference sequence). The CDR3 reads CASSQGTGTSNTEAFF. The DNA for the CDR3 is TGTGCCAGCAGCCAAGGCACTGGGACATCGAACACTGAAGCTTTCTTT.

The rearrangement uses TRBV18 and TRBJ1-1; D perhaps matches TRBD1 (6 bases). V gave up 3 bases and J gave up 1 base, with 9 bases separating them. Germline CDR1 is KGHSH and CDR2 is LQKENI. This CDR3 comprises 14 residues. In nucleotides, the CDR3 is TGTGCCAGCTCACCTCGGGGACAGAACACTGAAGCTTTCTTT. Its translation is CASSPRGQNTEAFF.